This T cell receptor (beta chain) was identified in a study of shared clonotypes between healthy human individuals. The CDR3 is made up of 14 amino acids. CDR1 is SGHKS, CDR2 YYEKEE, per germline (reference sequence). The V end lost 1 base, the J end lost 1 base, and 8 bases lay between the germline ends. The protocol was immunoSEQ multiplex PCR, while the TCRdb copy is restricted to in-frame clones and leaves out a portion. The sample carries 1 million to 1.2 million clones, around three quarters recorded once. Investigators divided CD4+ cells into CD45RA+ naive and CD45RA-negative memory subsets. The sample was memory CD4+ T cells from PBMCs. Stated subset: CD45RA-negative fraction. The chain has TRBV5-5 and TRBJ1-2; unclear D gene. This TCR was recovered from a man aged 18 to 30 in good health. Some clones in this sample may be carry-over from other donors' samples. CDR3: CASSLLNLNYGYTF. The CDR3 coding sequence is TGTGCCAGCAGCTTGCTCAACCTTAACTATGGCTACACCTTC.